One sample yielded the 15 T cell receptor beta chains listed below, sequenced in a study of T cells in localized non-small cell lung cancer. Data came from immunoSEQ multiplex PCR; TCRdb stores just in-frame clones and leaves some out. The table includes tens of thousands of clones, around nine tenths detected once. Material: peripheral blood, obtained before any cancer treatment. Receptors were obtained from a woman between 35 and 75 years old with stage I lung adenocarcinoma.

The CDR3: CASSDSGAGANVLTF. CDR3 DNA: TGTGCCAGCAGTGACTCAGGGGCTGGGGCCAACGTCCTGACTTTC. The rearrangement links TRBV6-4 to TRBJ2-6, with D possibly TRBD1 on 5 matching bases. V was pared by 0 bases and J by 2 bases, with 5 bases between. The CDR3 is 15 residues long. CDR1 and CDR2 (germline): MRHNA, SNTAGT.

The CDR3 DNA reads as TGTGCCAGCAGCTTAGCCAGGGAAGAGACCCAGTACTTC. This translates into CASSLAREETQYF. The rearrangement uses TRBV11-3 and TRBJ2-5, with D perhaps matching TRBD1 (5 bases). CDR1 and CDR2 from the germline V gene are SGHNT and YENEEA. CDR3 length: 13 residues. The germline V and J ends were trimmed by 1 base and 3 bases, with 6 bases remaining between them.

The chain has TRBV7-9 and TRBJ1-5; D is unclear. There are 15 residues in the CDR3. Per the germline V gene, CDR1 is SEHNR and CDR2 is FQNEAQ (reference sequence). V was pared by 1 base and J by 6 bases, with 13 bases between. CDR3 DNA sequence: TGTGCCAGCAGCTTAGTAGGAGGGCCGGGTCAGCCCCAGCATTTT. This sequence encodes CASSLVGGPGQPQHF.

The chain couples TRBV6-1 to TRBJ1-5; TRBD1 is a possible D gene (6 bases). Trimming removed 7 bases from V and 3 bases from J, with 16 bases in between. This CDR3 is 15 amino acids long. Germline loops: CDR1 MNHNS, CDR2 SASEGT. CDR3 sequence reads: CASTVRTVLNQPQHF. CDR3 in DNA: TGTGCCAGCACCGTGAGGACAGTGCTCAATCAGCCCCAGCATTTT.

The chain couples TRBV7-2 to TRBJ1-6, with 7 bases identical to TRBD1. V shed 5 bases and J 4 bases; nucleotides not matched to a gene: 8. The germline V gene has CDR1 SGHTA and CDR2 FQGNSA. The CDR3 spans 16 residues. CDR3 DNA: TGTGCCAGCAGCCAACCACAGGGGATTTATAATTCACCCCTCCACTTT. Translation gives CASSQPQGIYNSPLHF.

This clone was picked up a small number of times. V and J are TRBV10-3 and TRBJ2-7, with 7 nucleotides matching TRBD1. CDR1 is ENHRY, CDR2 SYGVKD, per germline. After removal of 6 bases from V and 7 bases from J, the junction contained 6 bases not matched to a gene. The CDR3 loop spans 12 amino acids. The CDR3 spells CAIRGQTEEQYF. CDR3 in DNA: TGTGCCATCAGGGGACAGACGGAAGAGCAGTACTTC.

The sample holds one count of this clone. The V call is TRBV21-1, the J call TRBJ2-5; the D call TRBD1 from the table was never checked on the DNA. TRBV21-1 has pseudogene status. There are 14 residues in the CDR3. CDR3 protein: CASSKISRAETQYF. For the CDR3, the DNA is TGTGCCAGCAGCAAAATTAGCAGGGCAGAGACCCAGTACTTC.

This sequence joins TRBV29-1 and TRBJ1-1; D is undetermined. Germline V gene data show CDR1 as SQVTM and CDR2 as ANQGSEA. CDR3 size: 11 residues. Trimming left V 5 bases short and J 1 base short, with 5 bases between. CDR3 nucleotides: TGCAGCGTTAGGCAGAACACTGAAGCTTTCTTT. Translated: CSVRQNTEAFF.

The V call is TRBV19, the J call TRBJ2-3, with TRBD2 as a possible D gene (6 bases). V was cut by 2 bases and J by 9 bases, with 12 bases left in between. Germline V gene lookup returns CDR1 LNHDA and CDR2 SQIVND (reference sequence). The CDR3 length is 13 residues. This chain's CDR3 is CASSIWGGDTQYF. CDR3 DNA: TGTGCCAGTAGTATATGGGGAGGAGACACGCAGTATTTT.

V usage is TRBV28 and J usage is TRBJ1-4; maybe TRBD1 (5 bases). V was pared by 6 bases and J by 7 bases, with 12 bases between. Germline V CDR1 and CDR2: MDHEN, SYDVKM. There are 13 residues in the CDR3. CDR3 amino acids: CASRPGNGEKLFF. In nucleotides, the CDR3 is TGTGCCAGCAGACCAGGGAACGGTGAAAAACTGTTTTTT. Using reference TRBV28 and TRBJ1-4 for the parts outside the CDR3, the full variable domain is DVKVTQSSRYLVKRTGEKVFLECVQDMDHENMFWYRQDPGLGLRLIYFSYDVKMKEKGDIPEGYSVSREKKERFSLILESASTNQTSMYLCASRPGNGEKLFFGSGTQLSVL.

The chain uses TRBV5-1 and TRBJ1-4; the D is unclear. V lost 0 bases to trimming and J lost 0 bases, with 15 bases between them. Germline V lookup: CDR1 SGHRS, CDR2 YFSETQ. The CDR3 is 18 residues long. The CDR3 loop reads CASSLAGRRRSTNEKLFF. The CDR3 DNA reads as TGCGCCAGCAGCTTGGCCGGAAGACGACGTTCAACTAATGAAAAACTGTTTTTT.

J is TRBJ1-5 and V is TRBV6-4, with D hard to call. Germline CDR1 reads MRHNA; CDR2 reads SNTAGT. The CDR3 length is 14 residues. Trimming left V 1 base short and J 7 bases short, with 11 bases between. The CDR3 DNA sequence: TGTGCCAGCAGTGACTTTGGGGTTTGCCAGCCCCAGCATTTT. It specifies CASSDFGVCQPQHF.

J is TRBJ1-5 and V is TRBV6-5; no clear D. Deletions cut 5 bases from V and 6 bases from J, with 14 bases between. The CDR3 is made up of 14 amino acids. The germline V gene has CDR1 MNHEY and CDR2 SVGAGI. CDR3 amino acids: CASSSQQVGQPQHF. The CDR3 DNA is TGTGCCAGCAGTAGCCAGCAGGTGGGTCAGCCCCAGCATTTT.

The rearrangement uses TRBV30 and TRBJ1-5, with 7 bases identical to TRBD1. From germline, CDR1 is GTSNPN and CDR2 SVGIG (reference sequence). This CDR3 is 15 amino acids long. Germline trimming cut 2 bases from V and 2 bases from J; bases unmatched to any gene: 6. CDR3 loop: CAWSSQGVGNQPQHF. CDR3 in DNA: TGTGCCTGGAGTAGTCAGGGGGTAGGCAATCAGCCCCAGCATTTT.

This chain joins TRBV27 and TRBJ2-1; TRBD1 aligns across 9 bases. Germline loops: CDR1 MNHEY, CDR2 SMNVEV (reference sequence). V shed 4 bases, J shed 2 bases, and the junction held 3 bases outside the gene matches. The CDR3 runs to 15 residues. The CDR3, as DNA: TGTGCCAGCAGTTCCGACAGGGGGGCCTACAATGAGCAGTTCTTC. Protein: CASSSDRGAYNEQFF.